These T cell receptor beta chains were read from a single sample in a study of response to subunit inactivated influenza vaccine. In TCRdb, the RT-PCR reads were re-called with MiXCR into one record per CDR3 protein. The table includes roughly 700,000 distinct CDR3 sequences, approximately 14% detected once. The sample was PBMCs from blood, taken around two weeks before vaccination. Source of these receptors: a man between 50 and 59 years old who received an inactivated influenza vaccine. Each CDR3 is given with its conserved first and last residue. The D gene is left open where the match is weak. Expanded clones get a size class; other rows say once, few or many, or leave the size out.

d_gene: TRBD1
abundance: few
j_gene: TRBJ2-7
v_gene: TRBV2
CDR3nt: TGTGCCAGCCAGGACAGGTCCTACGAGCAGTACTTC
CDR3aa: CASQDRSYEQYF

d_gene: TRBD1
abundance: -
j_gene: TRBJ2-1
v_gene: TRBV12-3/TRBV12-4
CDR3nt: TGTGCCAGCACCAGGGACAGCAGCAATGAGCAGTTCTTC
CDR3aa: CASTRDSSNEQFF

d_gene: -
abundance: many
j_gene: TRBJ2-7
v_gene: TRBV6-5
CDR3nt: TGTGCCAGCAGTACTCAACAGGATTACGAGCAGTACTTC
CDR3aa: CASSTQQDYEQYF

d_gene: -
abundance: -
j_gene: TRBJ2-6
v_gene: TRBV28
CDR3nt: TGTGCCAGCAGTTTTGCAGGGGGGAAGTCTGGGGCCAACGTCCTGACTTTC
CDR3aa: CASSFAGGKSGANVLTF

d_gene: -
abundance: many
j_gene: TRBJ2-5
v_gene: TRBV18
CDR3nt: TGTGCCAGCTCACGAAACCAAGAGACCCAGTACTTC
CDR3aa: CASSRNQETQYF

d_gene: TRBD1
abundance: -
j_gene: TRBJ2-7
v_gene: TRBV5-5
CDR3nt: TGTGCCAGCAGCTCGTTACTCGGGACAGCAACCTACGAGCAGTACTTC
CDR3aa: CASSSLLGTATYEQYF

d_gene: TRBD1
abundance: -
j_gene: TRBJ2-2
v_gene: TRBV7-8
CDR3nt: TGTGCCAGCAGCTTAGAGAGGGGGCCGGTCACCGGGGAGCTGTTTTTT
CDR3aa: CASSLERGPVTGELFF

d_gene: -
abundance: few
j_gene: TRBJ1-2
v_gene: TRBV14
CDR3nt: TGTGCCAGCAGCCTTAGATATGGAGGCTACACCTTC
CDR3aa: CASSLRYGGYTF

d_gene: TRBD1
abundance: few
j_gene: TRBJ1-1
v_gene: TRBV28
CDR3nt: TGTGCCAGCAGCAGACAGGGGACGCGGGGGAACACTGAAGCTTTCTTT
CDR3aa: CASSRQGTRGNTEAFF

d_gene: -
abundance: many
j_gene: TRBJ1-5
v_gene: TRBV5-1
CDR3nt: TGCGCCAGCAGCTTACAGAGCAATCAGCCCCAGCATTTT
CDR3aa: CASSLQSNQPQHF

d_gene: -
abundance: few
j_gene: TRBJ2-3
v_gene: TRBV27
CDR3nt: TGTGCCAGCAGTTTACGGTGGGTGGTTGGCGCAGATACGCAGTATTTT
CDR3aa: CASSLRWVVGADTQYF

d_gene: TRBD1
abundance: many
j_gene: TRBJ2-7
v_gene: TRBV24-1
CDR3nt: TGTGCCACCAGCAGGGACAGCCTAGACGAGCAGTACTTC
CDR3aa: CATSRDSLDEQYF

d_gene: TRBD2
abundance: -
j_gene: TRBJ2-5
v_gene: TRBV7-2
CDR3nt: TGTGCCAGCAGCTCTCGGACTAGCGGGACGGAGACCCAGTACTTC
CDR3aa: CASSSRTSGTETQYF

d_gene: TRBD1
abundance: few
j_gene: TRBJ1-2
v_gene: TRBV20-1
CDR3nt: TGCAGTGTTGCCGGGACAGGGGTTAACTATGGCTACACCTTC
CDR3aa: CSVAGTGVNYGYTF

d_gene: TRBD2
abundance: -
j_gene: TRBJ2-1
v_gene: TRBV6-2/TRBV6-3
CDR3nt: TGTGCCAGCAGTTACCCCGTGCCAGCGGGAGCATCGGAGCAGTTCTTC
CDR3aa: CASSYPVPAGASEQFF

d_gene: -
abundance: few
j_gene: TRBJ2-2
v_gene: TRBV19
CDR3nt: TGTGCCAGTAGTATAGATGTGGCGGTTACGAACACCGGGGAGCTGTTTTTT
CDR3aa: CASSIDVAVTNTGELFF

d_gene: -
abundance: -
j_gene: TRBJ1-6
v_gene: TRBV7-9
CDR3nt: TGTGCCAGCAGCTTAGCAGGGTCAGGGTATAATTCACCCCTCCACTTT
CDR3aa: CASSLAGSGYNSPLHF

d_gene: -
abundance: many
j_gene: TRBJ2-2
v_gene: TRBV29-1
CDR3nt: TGCAGTGCGGAAGTGGTCAACACCGGGGAGCTGTTTTTT
CDR3aa: CSAEVVNTGELFF

d_gene: -
abundance: few
j_gene: TRBJ2-7
v_gene: TRBV28
CDR3nt: TGTGCCAGCAGTTTTCAGGGAAGAAAGGCAGGTGAGCAGTACTTC
CDR3aa: CASSFQGRKAGEQYF

d_gene: TRBD1
abundance: -
j_gene: TRBJ2-1
v_gene: TRBV6-2/TRBV6-3
CDR3nt: TGTGCCAGCAGTTATTTGTGGACAGGTGACAATGAGCAGTTCTTC
CDR3aa: CASSYLWTGDNEQFF

d_gene: TRBD2
abundance: -
j_gene: TRBJ2-7
v_gene: TRBV4-3
CDR3nt: TGCGCCAGCAGCCTATGGACTAGCGGTGACCTGATAGGCGAGCAGTACTTC
CDR3aa: CASSLWTSGDLIGEQYF

d_gene: -
abundance: few
j_gene: TRBJ1-2
v_gene: TRBV2
CDR3nt: TGTGCCGGTGGATCCGGGACCCTTGTGGGCTACACCTTC
CDR3aa: CAGGSGTLVGYTF

d_gene: TRBD1
abundance: -
j_gene: TRBJ2-7
v_gene: TRBV7-9
CDR3nt: TGTGCCAGCAGCTTAGCCAGGACAGGGAGCGTCTACGAGCAGTACTTC
CDR3aa: CASSLARTGSVYEQYF

d_gene: -
abundance: few
j_gene: TRBJ1-4
v_gene: TRBV6-5
CDR3nt: TGTGCCAGCAGTTACTCTGGGCTGTCAACTAATGAAAAACTGTTTTTT
CDR3aa: CASSYSGLSTNEKLFF

d_gene: -
abundance: few
j_gene: TRBJ2-1
v_gene: TRBV5-1
CDR3nt: TGCGCCAGCAGCTCCAATGGGCCGCGGGATGAGCAGTTCTTC
CDR3aa: CASSSNGPRDEQFF

d_gene: TRBD2
abundance: -
j_gene: TRBJ2-2
v_gene: TRBV20-1
CDR3nt: TGCAGTGCTAGAACTAGCGGGAGTGGGACCGGGGAGCTGTTTTTT
CDR3aa: CSARTSGSGTGELFF

d_gene: TRBD2
abundance: few
j_gene: TRBJ2-1
v_gene: TRBV7-9
CDR3nt: TGTGCCAGCAGCTTTGGCTCCAGCGGGAGGAGGGTTGAGCAGTTCTTC
CDR3aa: CASSFGSSGRRVEQFF

d_gene: TRBD2
abundance: -
j_gene: TRBJ2-5
v_gene: TRBV4-2
CDR3nt: TGTGCCAGCAGCTTCGGGACTAGCGGGGGGGAACAAGAGACCCAGTACTTC
CDR3aa: CASSFGTSGGEQETQYF

d_gene: -
abundance: -
j_gene: TRBJ2-1
v_gene: TRBV4-2
CDR3nt: TGTGCCAGCAGCCAAGATCCTTGGATGCAGTTCTTC
CDR3aa: CASSQDPWMQFF

d_gene: -
abundance: -
j_gene: TRBJ1-5
v_gene: TRBV20-1
CDR3nt: TGCAGTGCTAGAATTCAGCGAGATCAGCCCCAGCATTTT
CDR3aa: CSARIQRDQPQHF

d_gene: TRBD2
abundance: few
j_gene: TRBJ2-5
v_gene: TRBV29-1
CDR3nt: TGCAGCGTTGGGGTTGCTAGCGGGAGTCAAGAGACCCAGTACTTC
CDR3aa: CSVGVASGSQETQYF

d_gene: TRBD1
abundance: -
j_gene: TRBJ1-1
v_gene: TRBV29-1
CDR3nt: TGCAGCGTTGTGGGACAGCTAAACACTGAAGCTTTCTTT
CDR3aa: CSVVGQLNTEAFF

d_gene: -
abundance: few
j_gene: TRBJ2-5
v_gene: TRBV6-6
CDR3nt: TGTGCCAGCAGAGTGACAGCCCAAGAGACCCAGTACTTC
CDR3aa: CASRVTAQETQYF

d_gene: -
abundance: few
j_gene: TRBJ2-3
v_gene: TRBV9
CDR3nt: TGTGCCAGCAGCGTAGTCCTAGCTTATGATACGCAGTATTTT
CDR3aa: CASSVVLAYDTQYF

d_gene: TRBD2
abundance: few
j_gene: TRBJ2-1
v_gene: TRBV11-1
CDR3nt: TGTGCCAGCAGCCCCCGACTAGCGGGTTTTCGTTCCTCCTACAATGAGCAGTTCTTC
CDR3aa: CASSPRLAGFRSSYNEQFF

d_gene: -
abundance: many
j_gene: TRBJ2-7
v_gene: TRBV11-2
CDR3nt: TGTGCCAGCAGCACCTTGGGTGAGGGGACTCCAGACTACGAGCAGTACTTC
CDR3aa: CASSTLGEGTPDYEQYF

d_gene: TRBD2
abundance: few
j_gene: TRBJ2-5
v_gene: TRBV20-1
CDR3nt: TGCAGTGCGGGGACTAGCTTCGAGACCCAGTACTTC
CDR3aa: CSAGTSFETQYF

d_gene: TRBD1
abundance: many
j_gene: TRBJ1-5
v_gene: TRBV20-1
CDR3nt: TGCAGTGCTAGCCCCGTGACAGGGAATCAGCCCCAGCATTTT
CDR3aa: CSASPVTGNQPQHF

d_gene: -
abundance: many
j_gene: TRBJ2-1
v_gene: TRBV25-1
CDR3nt: TGTGCCAGCAGTTGGATCCAACCTCCGTACAATGAGCAGTTCTTC
CDR3aa: CASSWIQPPYNEQFF

d_gene: -
abundance: many
j_gene: TRBJ1-4
v_gene: TRBV4-1
CDR3nt: TGCGCCAGCAGCCAAGAGTCTACCTTCAGGGAAAAACTGTTTTTT
CDR3aa: CASSQESTFREKLFF

d_gene: TRBD1
abundance: -
j_gene: TRBJ1-1
v_gene: TRBV12-3/TRBV12-4
CDR3nt: TGTGCCAGCAGTTCACGACAGGGGGCGGGAGCTTTCTTT
CDR3aa: CASSSRQGAGAFF

d_gene: -
abundance: -
j_gene: TRBJ1-1
v_gene: TRBV6-4
CDR3nt: TGTGCCAGCAGTGACTCGGTGAACACTGAAGCTTTCTTT
CDR3aa: CASSDSVNTEAFF

d_gene: -
abundance: -
j_gene: TRBJ1-1
v_gene: TRBV6-5
CDR3nt: TGTGCCAGCAGTTCTGACATCGTGGCGAACACTGAAGCTTTCTTT
CDR3aa: CASSSDIVANTEAFF

d_gene: -
abundance: few
j_gene: TRBJ1-4
v_gene: TRBV2
CDR3nt: TGTGCCAGCAGTGACTTACAGCTTAATGAAAAACTGTTTTTT
CDR3aa: CASSDLQLNEKLFF

d_gene: -
abundance: -
j_gene: TRBJ2-1
v_gene: TRBV27
CDR3nt: TGTGCCAGCAGCCTCACAGTTGTCGGTGCGAATGAGCAGTTCTTC
CDR3aa: CASSLTVVGANEQFF

d_gene: -
abundance: -
j_gene: TRBJ2-2
v_gene: TRBV24-1
CDR3nt: TGTGCCACCAGTGATTACGGGGGAAGCACCGGGGAGCTGTTTTTT
CDR3aa: CATSDYGGSTGELFF

d_gene: -
abundance: -
j_gene: TRBJ2-7
v_gene: TRBV20-1
CDR3nt: TGCAGTGCGAAAAATGGGTGGTCACTCTACGAGCAGTACTTC
CDR3aa: CSAKNGWSLYEQYF

d_gene: -
abundance: few
j_gene: TRBJ1-5
v_gene: TRBV5-6
CDR3nt: TGTGCCAGCAGCTTGGGGAGACGGAGAACGTATCAGCCCCAGCATTTT
CDR3aa: CASSLGRRRTYQPQHF

d_gene: TRBD2
abundance: -
j_gene: TRBJ2-1
v_gene: TRBV7-8
CDR3nt: TGTGCCAGCGGGAACTTAGTGTGGGGCCTAGCGGGGAAAAGTGGTGAGCAGTTCTTC
CDR3aa: CASGNLVWGLAGKSGEQFF

d_gene: -
abundance: few
j_gene: TRBJ1-2
v_gene: TRBV7-2
CDR3nt: TGTGCCAGCAGCTCGGACCTAGCTAACTATGGCTACACCTTC
CDR3aa: CASSSDLANYGYTF

d_gene: -
abundance: -
j_gene: TRBJ1-2
v_gene: TRBV25-1
CDR3nt: TGTGCCAGCAGTATGCCGGGCGGGCCCTATGGCTACACCTTC
CDR3aa: CASSMPGGPYGYTF

d_gene: -
abundance: few
j_gene: TRBJ2-3
v_gene: TRBV10-3
CDR3nt: TGTGCCATCAGGGGGACACCCAGCACAGATACGCAGTATTTT
CDR3aa: CAIRGTPSTDTQYF

d_gene: -
abundance: many
j_gene: TRBJ2-1
v_gene: TRBV24-1
CDR3nt: TGTGCCACCAGTGATTTAAGGGGGGGGAAATACAATGAGCAGTTCTTC
CDR3aa: CATSDLRGGKYNEQFF

d_gene: TRBD1
abundance: -
j_gene: TRBJ2-7
v_gene: TRBV5-1
CDR3nt: TGCGCCAGCAGCGTGGGACAGCTAGGCCCCTACGAGCAGTACTTC
CDR3aa: CASSVGQLGPYEQYF

d_gene: -
abundance: -
j_gene: TRBJ2-1
v_gene: TRBV12-5
CDR3nt: TGTGCTAGTGGTAGTAGCGGATACTCCTACAATGAGCAGTTCTTC
CDR3aa: CASGSSGYSYNEQFF

d_gene: TRBD2
abundance: few
j_gene: TRBJ2-1
v_gene: TRBV4-1
CDR3nt: TGCGCCAGCAGCCCTAGCGGGGGGGCTGCTAATGAGCAGTTCTTC
CDR3aa: CASSPSGGAANEQFF

d_gene: -
abundance: -
j_gene: TRBJ2-1
v_gene: TRBV7-2
CDR3nt: TGTGCCAGCAGCTTAGAAGGCTCGGTGGGACCTGAGCAGTTCTTC
CDR3aa: CASSLEGSVGPEQFF

d_gene: TRBD2
abundance: -
j_gene: TRBJ2-1
v_gene: TRBV20-1
CDR3nt: TGCAGTGCTACCGGGACTACCTCTGCATGGGAGCAGTTCTTC
CDR3aa: CSATGTTSAWEQFF

d_gene: -
abundance: -
j_gene: TRBJ1-2
v_gene: TRBV20-1
CDR3nt: TGCAGTGCACAAACCCGAGAGGCTAACTATGGCTACACCTTC
CDR3aa: CSAQTREANYGYTF